This T cell receptor beta chain was captured in a study of CD8+CD57+ T cells in acquired aplastic anemia. Whole-study results and caveats: Between patients and controls, about 30 CD8+ CDR3 sequences were found in common.

V was clipped by 5 bases and J by 6 bases, with 19 bases between them. Germline CDR1 and CDR2: SEHNR and FQNEAQ (reference sequence). CDR3 length: 15 residues. This clonotype appeared a few times. What it binds is not known. It was genomic DNA that served as the template for profiling TCR beta VDJ and CDR3. One entry per CDR3 protein results from TCRdb running MiXCR on the reads. The sample has approximately 99,000 distinct CDR3 sequences; around 53% are singletons. The clonotype originates from a human donor in good health, serving as a control. V gene TRBV7-9 combines with J gene TRBJ1-2; D possibly corresponds to TRBD1 (6 bases). The sample was sorted CD4+, CD8+, or CD8+CD57+ T cells (not recorded which) from PBMCs. The chain's CDR3 is CASSDLQGGLDGYTF. CDR3 bases: TGTGCCAGCAGCGACTTACAGGGAGGCCTCGATGGCTACACCTTC. The full variable domain, in which reference TRBV7-9 and TRBJ1-2 provide the parts outside the CDR3, is DTGVSQNPRHKITKRGQNVTFRCDPISEHNRLYWYRQTLGQGPEFLTYFQNEAQLEKSRLLSDRFSAERPKGSFSTLEIQRTEQGDSAMYLCASSDLQGGLDGYTFGSGTRLTVV.